Listed below are T cell receptor beta chains from one sample, sequenced in a study of cytomegalovirus exposure and HLA in healthy donors. Sequenced by immunoSEQ multiplex PCR; TCRdb stores in-frame clones only, minus some. There are 85,000 to 95,000 clones in the sample; about 8% occur only once, and about 2.1% lies in the top ten. Sample: PBMCs. The receptors were sampled from a man in his forties or fifties in good health and CMV-seronegative. CDR3s include the opening cysteine and the closing phenylalanine or tryptophan. Each record gives: clone size, D gene, J gene, V gene, CDR3 protein, CDR3 DNA. A D gene is named only where the DNA matches it firmly. Rows may omit the clone size; those that give it use once, few, many or a size class.

.,TRBD1,TRBJ1-5,TRBV6-1,CAGGQGRNQPQHF,TGTGCCGGGGGACAGGGCCGCAATCAGCCCCAGCATTTT
few,.,TRBJ2-7,TRBV27,CASSRPGYSYEQYF,TGTGCCAGCAGCCGACCCGGGTACTCCTACGAGCAGTACTTC
once,.,TRBJ2-7,TRBV28,CASSPADTNYEQYF,TGTGCCAGCAGTCCCGCGGACACCAATTACGAGCAGTACTTC
few,.,TRBJ2-7,TRBV5-6,CASSFAGDYFSYEQYF,TGTGCCAGCAGCTTCGCCGGAGACTACTTCTCCTACGAGCAGTACTTC
.,.,TRBJ2-5,TRBV2,CASRRGEGGYQETQYF,TGTGCCAGCAGGAGGGGTGAGGGGGGGTACCAAGAGACCCAGTACTTC
few,TRBD1,TRBJ1-2,TRBV28,CASSLDRDRGLGYTF,TGTGCCAGCAGCTTAGACCGGGACAGGGGTTTAGGCTACACCTTC
few,.,TRBJ1-6,TRBV7-9,CASSPPGLSSYNSPLHF,TGTGCCAGCAGCCCCCCAGGGTTAAGCTCCTATAATTCACCCCTCCACTTT
.,.,TRBJ2-5,TRBV28,CASSLGLAKMGKETQYF,TGTGCCAGCAGTTTAGGGCTAGCGAAGATGGGGAAAGAGACCCAGTACTTC
.,.,TRBJ1-1,TRBV7-9,CASSSAGGSTEAFF,TGTGCCAGCAGCTCGGCAGGTGGGAGCACTGAAGCTTTCTTT
.,TRBD2,TRBJ2-1,TRBV14,CASSQDVPYGRALNEQFF,TGTGCCAGCAGCCAAGACGTCCCGTACGGGAGGGCATTAAATGAGCAGTTCTTC
few,.,TRBJ2-7,TRBV28,CASRVGRYMGEQYF,TGTGCCAGCAGAGTAGGGAGGTACATGGGCGAGCAGTACTTC
few,.,TRBJ2-7,TRBV7-9,CASSFIAGAYEQYF,TGTGCCAGCAGCTTTATTGCGGGGGCTTACGAGCAGTACTTC
.,.,TRBJ2-1,TRBV2,CASSEEASGEQFF,TGTGCCAGCAGTGAAGAGGCCTCGGGGGAGCAGTTCTTC
.,TRBD2,TRBJ2-1,TRBV4-1,CASSQDLSGIYNERFF,TGCGCCAGCAGCCAAGATTTAAGCGGGATCTACAATGAGCGGTTCTTC
few,TRBD1,TRBJ2-7,TRBV11-1,CASSSTGGGYEQYF,TGTGCCAGCAGCTCCACAGGGGGCGGATACGAGCAGTACTTC
few,.,TRBJ2-3,TRBV5-4,CASAVEASTDTQYF,TGTGCCAGCGCGGTTGAGGCTAGCACAGATACGCAGTATTTT
few,TRBD2,TRBJ2-5,TRBV7-8,CASSLGLAGKETQYF,TGTGCCAGCAGCTTAGGTCTAGCGGGGAAAGAGACCCAGTACTTC
few,TRBD2,TRBJ2-2,TRBV5-1,CASSFLAGVTGELFF,TGCGCCAGCAGCTTCTTAGCGGGAGTCACCGGGGAGCTGTTTTTT
few,.,TRBJ1-6,TRBV6-1,CASSEAAGENSPLHF,TGTGCCAGCAGTGAAGCCGCAGGGGAGAATTCACCCCTCCACTTT
.,.,TRBJ1-6,TRBV25-1,CASSVKGRATLHF,TGTGCCAGCAGTGTTAAAGGGAGGGCGACCCTCCACTTT
few,.,TRBJ2-5,TRBV7-2,CASSSSVQETQYF,TGTGCCAGCAGCTCTTCAGTGCAGGAGACCCAGTACTTC
few,TRBD1,TRBJ2-2,TRBV7-3,CASSSTGTGLGELFF,TGTGCCAGCAGCTCTACCGGGACAGGGCTAGGGGAGCTGTTTTTT
.,TRBD2,TRBJ2-7,TRBV19,CASRTAGGRYEQYF,TGTGCCAGTAGGACAGCGGGAGGACGATACGAGCAGTACTTC
few,.,TRBJ1-4,TRBV7-2,CASSLGQNEKLFF,TGTGCCAGCAGCTTAGGGCAGAATGAAAAACTGTTTTTT
.,.,TRBJ1-1,TRBV15,CATSRRRGGTEAFF,TGTGCCACCAGCAGGAGACGCGGGGGCACTGAAGCTTTCTTT
.,.,TRBJ2-7,TRBV18,CASSPPNTYEQYF,TGTGCCAGCTCACCACCAAACACCTACGAGCAGTACTTC
few,TRBD2,TRBJ2-5,TRBV2,CASSEGRAGQETQYF,TGTGCCAGCAGTGAAGGTCGAGCGGGACAAGAGACCCAGTACTTC
.,TRBD2,TRBJ2-7,TRBV6-5,CASSYGGGSDEQYF,TGTGCCAGCAGTTATGGGGGGGGTTCCGACGAGCAGTACTTC
.,.,TRBJ2-1,TRBV5-4,CASSLGPGEQFF,TGTGCCAGCAGCTTGGGGCCAGGTGAGCAGTTCTTC
few,TRBD2,TRBJ2-1,TRBV9,CASSVHASGRNEQFF,TGTGCCAGCAGCGTCCACGCTAGCGGACGCAATGAGCAGTTCTTC
few,.,TRBJ2-7,TRBV2,CASKLMTGIYYEQYF,TGTGCCAGCAAATTGATGACCGGGATCTACTACGAGCAGTACTTC
.,TRBD2,TRBJ2-3,TRBV9,CASSVAILAGATTDTQYF,TGTGCCAGCAGCGTAGCGATACTAGCGGGGGCCACCACAGATACGCAGTATTTT
few,TRBD1,TRBJ2-7,TRBV11-2,CASSFGQGSEQYF,TGTGCCAGCAGCTTCGGACAGGGGAGCGAGCAGTACTTC
few,TRBD1,TRBJ1-2,TRBV5-1,CASSWTGAGTNYGYTF,TGCGCCAGCAGCTGGACAGGGGCCGGGACTAACTATGGCTACACCTTC
few,.,TRBJ2-7,TRBV6-5,CASSESGQPYEQYF,TGTGCCAGCAGTGAGTCGGGTCAGCCCTACGAGCAGTACTTC
many,TRBD1,TRBJ1-4,TRBV18,CASSSGTGSEKLFF,TGTGCCAGCTCGTCCGGGACAGGGTCTGAAAAACTGTTTTTT
.,.,TRBJ1-4,TRBV6-5,CASSEVVRGEKLFF,TGTGCCAGCAGTGAAGTCGTCAGGGGCGAAAAACTGTTTTTT
few,TRBD2,TRBJ2-7,TRBV6-1,CASSSQAGGYEQYF,TGTGCCAGCAGTTCCCAAGCGGGAGGCTACGAGCAGTACTTC
few,TRBD1,TRBJ1-1,TRBV2,CASSGQGNTEAFF,TGTGCCAGCAGTGGACAGGGTAACACTGAAGCTTTCTTT
.,.,TRBJ2-7,TRBV9,CASSPRPREDEQYF,TGTGCCAGCAGCCCTAGGCCCAGGGAGGACGAGCAGTACTTC
few,TRBD1,TRBJ1-2,TRBV6-6,CASTAGTGYGYTF,TGTGCCAGCACCGCCGGGACAGGCTATGGCTACACCTTC
.,.,TRBJ2-5,TRBV15,CATSRGMDGLGKTQYF,TGTGCCACCAGCAGGGGGATGGACGGACTGGGAAAGACCCAGTACTTC
.,TRBD1,TRBJ1-6,TRBV28,CASISGQGNSPLHF,TGTGCCAGCATCTCGGGACAGGGTAATTCACCCCTCCACTTT
.,.,TRBJ1-3,TRBV28,CASSPPGFSGNTIYF,TGTGCCAGCAGTCCACCCGGGTTCTCTGGAAACACCATATATTTT
.,TRBD2,TRBJ2-5,TRBV4-1,CASSQGASGGLETQYF,TGCGCCAGCAGCCAAGGGGCTAGCGGGGGTTTAGAGACCCAGTACTTC
few,.,TRBJ2-7,TRBV5-4,CASSLKLVYEQYF,TGTGCCAGCAGCTTGAAATTAGTCTACGAGCAGTACTTC
few,TRBD2,TRBJ2-3,TRBV29-1,CSVEAGTSGTSDTQYF,TGCAGCGTTGAGGCGGGGACTAGCGGGACCTCAGATACGCAGTATTTT
.,TRBD1,TRBJ1-4,TRBV27,CASQTKDRFNEKLFF,TGTGCCAGCCAGACGAAGGACAGGTTTAATGAAAAACTGTTTTTT
.,.,TRBJ2-3,TRBV4-2,CASSQDAGSTDTQYF,TGTGCCAGCAGCCAAGACGCGGGGAGCACAGATACGCAGTATTTT
.,.,TRBJ1-6,TRBV11-2,CASSLDLQNSPLHF,TGTGCCAGCAGCTTAGATCTGCAGAATTCACCCCTCCACTTT
.,.,TRBJ1-5,TRBV2,CASRGALYSNQPQHF,TGTGCCAGCAGAGGGGCCCTCTATAGCAATCAGCCCCAGCATTTT
.,.,TRBJ2-5,TRBV5-1,CASSLGQIQETQYF,TGCGCCAGCAGCTTGGGCCAGATCCAAGAGACCCAGTACTTC
few,.,TRBJ2-5,TRBV7-2,CASTGPGQETQYF,TGTGCCAGCACCGGCCCGGGTCAAGAGACCCAGTACTTC
few,.,TRBJ2-1,TRBV29-1,CSFQGGGEQFF,TGCAGCTTCCAGGGGGGTGGTGAGCAGTTCTTC